This paragraph covers one T cell receptor (beta chain) sequence. The clone's antigen remains unknown. No base-level quality is on record; no much larger clone is a single base apart. The germline V gene encodes CDR1 SGHRS and CDR2 YFSETQ. Here V drops 1 base and J drops 5 bases, and the junction holds 1 base not matched to any gene. Reading from cysteine to phenylalanine, the CDR3 counts 13 amino acids. Solely the CDR3 DNA is kept, with 39 bases framed from the first base. Reading the label with the study, this specimen's treatment or condition is: live attenuated yellow fever vaccine strain. Two biological replicates of bulk PBMCs were collected at each blood-draw timepoint. PBMCs were isolated from peripheral blood using a standard Ficoll-Paque protocol. TriZol was used to extract RNA from bulk PBMCs, from CD4 and CD8 fractions, and from dextramer-positive and dextramer-negative fractions. This sample stems from a study of T cells after yellow fever vaccination (dated by TCRdb to the late 2010s). The study in broad terms: The SMART-Seq v4 Ultra Low Input RNA kit was used to prepare libraries from fractions with low cell numbers. To follow T-cell clones before and after primary and booster YFV17D yellow fever vaccination, bulk TCR alpha and beta repertoires were sequenced over time. Two healthy male donors, one aged 18 to 30 and one aged 30 to 40 years, were included in the cohort. Bulk PBMC replicates and cell subsets were isolated from blood drawn at multiple timepoints before and after both primary and secondary immunization.

The reads were generated on an Illumina NovaSeq 6000. TCR cDNA was synthesized by 5'RACE template switching, through which a universal primer site and unique molecular identifiers were introduced. Priming for cDNA synthesis came from both the TCR alpha and TCR beta constant segments. Libraries were amplified in two PCR steps, with sample barcodes and sequencing adapters added in the second step. Sequencing of libraries was performed on Illumina HiSeq 2500 (2x100 bp) or NovaSeq (2x150 bp). On the authors' methods: MIGEC handled demultiplexing of reads and collapsing into UMI consensus sequences, while MiXCR performed V(D)J alignment. Using edgeR on replicate PBMC samples, clonotypes were called vaccine-responding if FDR was below 0.01 and the log2 fold change was above 5 up to day 15. Each bulk clonotype was labeled CD4 or CD8 based on which sequenced repertoire, CD4 or CD8, contained the clonotype at higher abundance. TCRdb reran the public reads through fastp at Q25 and MiXCR, keeping productive beta chains. Identical CDR3 proteins give one entry, which carries the most common genes and DNA. The V and J calls were not made by the authors but by TCRdb's processing. Recorded for this sample are over 300,000 distinct CDR3 sequences; 3% to 4.5% of them occurred a single time. 23% of the sample is held by the ten biggest clonotypes.

Points the paper makes about the study in general: After the booster, most of the clones that had expanded following primary vaccination were detected again (around 95% of CD4 and roughly 88% of CD8), which suggests that memory was broadly maintained. FACS-sorted repertoires could contain abundant contaminating clonotypes from the bulk population, so computational filtering was required. The study included only a couple of donors, which limits how far the findings can be generalized. A small fraction of clonotypes showed up in both the CD4 and CD8 compartments, probably as a result of convergent recombination. The secondary T-cell response was weaker than the primary response but faster, peaking on day 5 instead of day 15.

The sequence was collected from a man younger than 35 who received the YFV17D yellow fever vaccine. The sample here was PBMCs, taken on the day of the yellow fever booster vaccination. The chain was built from TRBV5-1 and TRBJ2-5, with TRBD1 identical over 8 junction bases. The nucleotide sequence is TGCGCCAGCAGCTTGAACAGGGGGGAGACCCAGTACTTC. It translates as CASSLNRGETQYF.